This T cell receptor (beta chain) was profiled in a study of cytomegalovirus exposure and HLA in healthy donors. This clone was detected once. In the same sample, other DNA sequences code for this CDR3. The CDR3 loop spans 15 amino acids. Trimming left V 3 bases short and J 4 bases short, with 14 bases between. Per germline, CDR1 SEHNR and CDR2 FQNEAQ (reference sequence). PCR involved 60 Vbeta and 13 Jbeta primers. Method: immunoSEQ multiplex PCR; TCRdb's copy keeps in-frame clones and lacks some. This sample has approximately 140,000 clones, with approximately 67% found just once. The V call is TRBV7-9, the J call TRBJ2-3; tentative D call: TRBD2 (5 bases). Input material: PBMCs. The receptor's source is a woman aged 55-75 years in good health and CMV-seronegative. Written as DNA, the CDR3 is TGTGCCAGCAGCTTCGCCAGCGGTAGGGCAGATACGCAGTATTTT. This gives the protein CASSFASGRADTQYF.